This T cell receptor beta chain derives from a study of human T cells and chemical hapten exposure. Turning to the study itself: Readings were taken at 6 days from patch tests that had applied 0.01% DPC to the upper back.

Findings and limits, study-wide: DPC sensitization left the count of TCRs above 1 in 1000 unchanged. Expanded TCRs were compared with controls, and the expanded TCRs formed significantly more large CDR3 similarity clusters.

As to this clonotype: Its antigen is currently unknown.

Within the library, unique molecular identifiers were attached to each individual cDNA molecule. Each CDR3 protein gets one entry after TCRdb re-called the RACE reads with MiXCR. The sample lists about 200,000 distinct CDR3 sequences, around 25% occurring once. Time point described: patch test 3, about 24 weeks after DPC sensitization. Treatment reported: therapeutic diphenylcyclopropenone sensitization with weekly scalp DPC. The ends were cut back, 6 bases at V and 7 bases at J, with 6 bases in the middle. The CDR3 extends over 10 amino acids. The receptor was derived from a woman aged 35 to 49 with alopecia areata. Some clones in this sample may be carry-over from other donors' samples. The gene calls are TRBV12-3 or TRBV12-4 and TRBJ1-1; D gene unclear. This specimen consisted of whole blood, obtained in connection with sensitization to the hapten diphenylcyclopropenone (DPC). The CDR3 nucleotides read TGTGCCAGCAGCGGAAGTGAAGCTTTCTTT. Amino acid sequence: CASSGSEAFF.